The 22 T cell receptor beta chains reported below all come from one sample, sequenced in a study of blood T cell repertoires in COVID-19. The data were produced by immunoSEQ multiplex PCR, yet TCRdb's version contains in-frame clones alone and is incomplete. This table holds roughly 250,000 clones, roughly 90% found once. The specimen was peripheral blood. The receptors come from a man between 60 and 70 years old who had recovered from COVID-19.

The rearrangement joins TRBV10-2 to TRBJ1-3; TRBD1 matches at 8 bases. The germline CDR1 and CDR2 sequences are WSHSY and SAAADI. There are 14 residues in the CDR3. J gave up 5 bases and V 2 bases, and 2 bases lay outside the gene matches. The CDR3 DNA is TGCGCCAGCAGTGAGAGACAGGGGCGAAACACCATATATTTT. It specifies CASSERQGRNTIYF.

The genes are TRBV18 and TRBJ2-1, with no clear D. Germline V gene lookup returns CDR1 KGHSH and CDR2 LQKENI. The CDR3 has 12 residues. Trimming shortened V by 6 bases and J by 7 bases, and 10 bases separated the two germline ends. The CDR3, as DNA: TGTGCCAGCTCCTACCTTACTAATGAGCAGTTCTTC. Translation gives CASSYLTNEQFF.

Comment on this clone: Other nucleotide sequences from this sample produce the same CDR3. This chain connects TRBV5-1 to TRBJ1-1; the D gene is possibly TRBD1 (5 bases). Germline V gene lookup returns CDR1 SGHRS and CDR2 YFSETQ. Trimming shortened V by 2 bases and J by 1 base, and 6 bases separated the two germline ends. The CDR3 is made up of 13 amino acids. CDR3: CASSFDRNTEAFF. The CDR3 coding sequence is TGCGCCAGCAGCTTCGACAGGAACACTGAAGCTTTCTTT.

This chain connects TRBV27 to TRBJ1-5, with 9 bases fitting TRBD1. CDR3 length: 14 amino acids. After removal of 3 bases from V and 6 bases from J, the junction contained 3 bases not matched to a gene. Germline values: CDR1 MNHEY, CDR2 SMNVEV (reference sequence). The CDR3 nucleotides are TGTGCCAGCAGTTTCGGGACAGGGAGTCAGCCCCAGCATTTT. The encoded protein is CASSFGTGSQPQHF.

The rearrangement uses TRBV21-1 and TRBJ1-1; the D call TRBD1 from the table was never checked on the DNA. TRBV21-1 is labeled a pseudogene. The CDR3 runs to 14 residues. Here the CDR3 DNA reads TGTGCCAGCACCATTCCCCCGACATTTTCTGAAGCTTTCTTT. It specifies CASTIPPTFSEAFF.

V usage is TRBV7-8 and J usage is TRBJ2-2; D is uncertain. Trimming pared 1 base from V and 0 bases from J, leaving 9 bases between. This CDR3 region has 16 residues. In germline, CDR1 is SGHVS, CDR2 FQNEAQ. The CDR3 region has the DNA TGTGCCAGCAGCTTAGAAGCCCCGGCGAACACCGGGGAGCTGTTTTTT. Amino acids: CASSLEAPANTGELFF.

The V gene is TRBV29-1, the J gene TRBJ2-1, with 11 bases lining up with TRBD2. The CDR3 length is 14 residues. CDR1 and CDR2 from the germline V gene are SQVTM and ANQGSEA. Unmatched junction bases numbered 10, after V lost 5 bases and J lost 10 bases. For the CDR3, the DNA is TGCAGCGTTTCGGGTAGCGGGGGGGCGAGGGAGCAGTTCTTC. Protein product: CSVSGSGGAREQFF.

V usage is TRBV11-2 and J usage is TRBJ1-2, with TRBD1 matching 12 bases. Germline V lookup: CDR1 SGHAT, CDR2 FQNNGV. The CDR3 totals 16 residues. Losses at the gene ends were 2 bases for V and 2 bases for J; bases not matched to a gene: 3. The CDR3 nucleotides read TGTGCCAGCAGCTTACGAGGGACAGGGGGCAACTATGGCTACACCTTC. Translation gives CASSLRGTGGNYGYTF.

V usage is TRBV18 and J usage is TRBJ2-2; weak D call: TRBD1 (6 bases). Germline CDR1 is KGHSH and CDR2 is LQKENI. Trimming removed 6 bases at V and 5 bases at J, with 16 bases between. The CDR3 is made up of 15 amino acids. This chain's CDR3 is CASSKQGPPTGELFF. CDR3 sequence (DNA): TGTGCCAGCTCCAAGCAGGGGCCTCCAACCGGGGAGCTGTTTTTT.

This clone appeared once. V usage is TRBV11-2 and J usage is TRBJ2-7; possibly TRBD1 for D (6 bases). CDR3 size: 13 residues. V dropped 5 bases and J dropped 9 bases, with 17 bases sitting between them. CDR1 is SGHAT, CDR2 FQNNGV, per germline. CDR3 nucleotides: TGTGCCAGCAGCCAGATCACAGGGAGCGCGCAGTACGTC. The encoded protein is CASSQITGSAQYV.

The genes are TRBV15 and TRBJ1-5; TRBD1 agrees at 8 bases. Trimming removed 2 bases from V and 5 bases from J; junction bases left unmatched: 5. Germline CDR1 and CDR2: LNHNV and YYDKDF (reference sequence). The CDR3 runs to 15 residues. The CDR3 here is CATSRPDRDYQPQHF. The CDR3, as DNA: TGTGCCACCAGCAGACCGGACAGGGATTATCAGCCCCAGCATTTT.

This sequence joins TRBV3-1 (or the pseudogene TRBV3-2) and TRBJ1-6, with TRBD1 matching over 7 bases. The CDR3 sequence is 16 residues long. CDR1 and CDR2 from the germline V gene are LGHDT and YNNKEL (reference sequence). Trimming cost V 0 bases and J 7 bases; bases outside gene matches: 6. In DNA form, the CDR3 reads TGTGCCAGCAGCCAAGAACCGGGACAGCCAAATTCACCCCTCCACTTT. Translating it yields CASSQEPGQPNSPLHF.

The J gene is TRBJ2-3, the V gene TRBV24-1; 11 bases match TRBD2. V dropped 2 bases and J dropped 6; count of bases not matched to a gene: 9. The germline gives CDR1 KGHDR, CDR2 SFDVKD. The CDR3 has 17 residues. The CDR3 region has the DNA TGTGCCACCAGTGATTGGCCACTAGCGGGAGAAGCGGATACGCAGTATTTT. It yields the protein CATSDWPLAGEADTQYF.

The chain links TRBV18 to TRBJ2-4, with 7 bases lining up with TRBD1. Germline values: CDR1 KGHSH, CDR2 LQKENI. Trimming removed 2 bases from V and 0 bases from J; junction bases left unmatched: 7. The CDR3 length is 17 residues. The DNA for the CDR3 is TGTGCCAGCTCACCAGTAACAGGGGTTCTAGCCAAAAACATTCAGTACTTC. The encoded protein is CASSPVTGVLAKNIQYF. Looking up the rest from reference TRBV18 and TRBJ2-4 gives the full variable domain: NAGVMQNPRHLVRRRGQEARLRCSPMKGHSHVYWYRQLPEEGLKFMVYLQKENIIDESGMPKERFSAEFPKEGPSILRIQQVVRGDSAAYFCASSPVTGVLAKNIQYFGAGTRLSVL.

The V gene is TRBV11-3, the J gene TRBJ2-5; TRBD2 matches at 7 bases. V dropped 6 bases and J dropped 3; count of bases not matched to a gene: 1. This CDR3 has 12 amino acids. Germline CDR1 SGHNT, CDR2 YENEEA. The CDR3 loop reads CASSGLEETQYF. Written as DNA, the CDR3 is TGTGCCAGCAGTGGACTAGAAGAGACCCAGTACTTC.

In DNA, the CDR3 is TGTGCCAGCAGCTATACCGGGACAGGGGATACTGAAGCTTTCTTT. Its protein product is CASSYTGTGDTEAFF. The rearrangement links TRBV7-9 to TRBJ1-1, with 10 bases lining up with TRBD1. The CDR3 is made up of 15 amino acids. V was clipped by 4 bases and J by 5 bases; unmatched bases: 7. The germline gives CDR1 SEHNR, CDR2 FQNEAQ (reference sequence).

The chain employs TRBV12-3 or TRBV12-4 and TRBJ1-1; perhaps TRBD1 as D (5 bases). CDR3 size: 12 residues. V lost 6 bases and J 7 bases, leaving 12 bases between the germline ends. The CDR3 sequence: CASSSGSNEAFF. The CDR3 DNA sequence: TGTGCCAGCAGCTCAGGGTCTAATGAAGCTTTCTTT.

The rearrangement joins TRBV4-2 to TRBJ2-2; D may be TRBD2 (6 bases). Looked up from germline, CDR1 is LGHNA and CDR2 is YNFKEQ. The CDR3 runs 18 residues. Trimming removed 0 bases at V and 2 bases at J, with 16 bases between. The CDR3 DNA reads TGTGCCAGCAGCCAAGATGTCCTGGAGGGGCCTAACACCGGGGAGCTGTTTTTT. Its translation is CASSQDVLEGPNTGELFF.

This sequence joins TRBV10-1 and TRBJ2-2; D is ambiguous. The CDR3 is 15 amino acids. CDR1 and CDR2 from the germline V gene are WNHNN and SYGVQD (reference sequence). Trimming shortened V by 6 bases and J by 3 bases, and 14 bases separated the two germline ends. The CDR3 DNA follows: TGCGCCAGCAGCCCTAGTTACTTGGACACCGGGGAGCTGTTTTTT. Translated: CASSPSYLDTGELFF.

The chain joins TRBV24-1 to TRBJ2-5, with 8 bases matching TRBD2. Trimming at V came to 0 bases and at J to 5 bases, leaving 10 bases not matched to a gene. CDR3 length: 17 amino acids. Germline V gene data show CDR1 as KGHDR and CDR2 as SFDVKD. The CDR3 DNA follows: TGTGCCACCAGTGATTTGCCTGTCGCGGGGGGCGGTGAGACCCAGTACTTC. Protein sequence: CATSDLPVAGGGETQYF.

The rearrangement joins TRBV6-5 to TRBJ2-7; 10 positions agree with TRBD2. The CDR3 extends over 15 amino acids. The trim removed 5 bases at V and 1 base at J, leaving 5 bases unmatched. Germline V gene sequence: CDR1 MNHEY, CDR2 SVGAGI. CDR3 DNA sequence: TGTGCCAGCAGTCCGGGACTAGCGATGTCCTACGAGCAGTACGTC. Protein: CASSPGLAMSYEQYV.

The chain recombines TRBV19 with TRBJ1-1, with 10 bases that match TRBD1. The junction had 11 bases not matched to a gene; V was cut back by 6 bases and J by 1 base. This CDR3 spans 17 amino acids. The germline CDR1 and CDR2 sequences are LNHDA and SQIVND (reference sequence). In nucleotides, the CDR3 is TGTGCCAGTAGACCGACCGCGGACAGGGGGAAGAACACTGAAGCTTTCTTT. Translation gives CASRPTADRGKNTEAFF.